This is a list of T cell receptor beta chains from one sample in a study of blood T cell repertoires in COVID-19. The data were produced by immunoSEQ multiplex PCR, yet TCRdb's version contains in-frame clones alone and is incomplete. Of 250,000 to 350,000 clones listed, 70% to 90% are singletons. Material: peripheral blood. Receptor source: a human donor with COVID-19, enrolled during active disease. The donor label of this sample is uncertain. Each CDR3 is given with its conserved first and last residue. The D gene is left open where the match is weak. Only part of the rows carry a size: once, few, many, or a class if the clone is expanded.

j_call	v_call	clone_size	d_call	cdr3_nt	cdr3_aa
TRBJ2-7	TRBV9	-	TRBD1	TGTGCCAGCAGCGTAGCGGAAACAGGGGATCCCTACGAGCAGTACTTC	CASSVAETGDPYEQYF
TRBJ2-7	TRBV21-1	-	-	TGTGCCAGCATCACCTTCTCCTCAGGGGGTTCCCCCTACGAGCAGTACTTC	CASITFSSGGSPYEQYF
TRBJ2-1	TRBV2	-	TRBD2	TGTGCCAGCAGTTCACTAGCGGGAGCCAACAATGAGCAGTTCTTC	CASSSLAGANNEQFF
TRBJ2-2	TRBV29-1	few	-	TGCAGCGTCCTCGACAGGACACGGCCCACCGGGGAGCTGTTTTTT	CSVLDRTRPTGELFF
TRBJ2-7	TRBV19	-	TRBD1	TGTGCCAGTAGCCGGGACAGGGGCTACGAGCAGTACTTC	CASSRDRGYEQYF
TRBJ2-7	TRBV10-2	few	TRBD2	TGCGCCAGCAATCCGGGACTAGGGGGACCCGAGCAGTACTTC	CASNPGLGGPEQYF
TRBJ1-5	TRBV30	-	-	TGTGCCTGGAGTGTAAGAGGGTTGAGTCAGCCCCAGCATTTT	CAWSVRGLSQPQHF
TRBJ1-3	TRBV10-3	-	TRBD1	TGTGCCATCAGTGATTCGAAGGGGGCCACCTCTGGAAACACCATATATTTT	CAISDSKGATSGNTIYF
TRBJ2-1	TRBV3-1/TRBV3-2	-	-	TGTGCCAGCAGCCAAGCGAGGGTAGCGTATGAGCAGTTCTTC	CASSQARVAYEQFF
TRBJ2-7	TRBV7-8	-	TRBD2	TGTGCCAGCAGCTTAGGCGGTAGCGGGCTCTACGAGCAGTACTTC	CASSLGGSGLYEQYF
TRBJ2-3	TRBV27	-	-	TGTGCCAGCAGTTTAAATTATGTCCGTGCAGATACGCAGTATTTT	CASSLNYVRADTQYF
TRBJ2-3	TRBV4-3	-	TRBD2	TGCGCCAGCAGCCCAGGGACTAGCCCGAGCACAGATACGCAGTATTTT	CASSPGTSPSTDTQYF
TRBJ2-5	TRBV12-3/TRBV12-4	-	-	TGTGCCAGCAGTTTTCTTCGGGGGGAGACCCAGTACTTC	CASSFLRGETQYF
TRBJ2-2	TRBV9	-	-	TGTGCCAGCAGCGTAGGCCCGGGGGCGAACACCGGGGAGCTGTTTTTT	CASSVGPGANTGELFF
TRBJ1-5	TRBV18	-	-	TGTGCCAGCTCACTTGAGACCCCTAGGAATCAGCCCCAGCATTTT	CASSLETPRNQPQHF
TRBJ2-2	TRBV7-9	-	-	TGTGCCAGCAGCTCCGATCGGGAGAACACCGGGGAGCTGTTTTTT	CASSSDRENTGELFF
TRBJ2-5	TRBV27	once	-	TGTGCCAGCAGTTTAGCCAGACAAGAGACCCAGTACTTC	CASSLARQETQYF
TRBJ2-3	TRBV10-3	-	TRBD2	TGTGCCATCAGTGGGGGACTATGGGCAGATACGCAGTATTTT	CAISGGLWADTQYF
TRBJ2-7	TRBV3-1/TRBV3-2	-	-	TGTGCCAGCAGCCATATGACAGGACGATACGAGCAGTACTTC	CASSHMTGRYEQYF
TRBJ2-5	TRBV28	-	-	TGTGCCAGCAGTCCCGGCCGGACTGGAAACAAAGAGACCCAGTACTTC	CASSPGRTGNKETQYF
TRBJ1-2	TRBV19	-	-	TGTGCCAGTAACGACAGGTTCTATGGCTACACCTTC	CASNDRFYGYTF
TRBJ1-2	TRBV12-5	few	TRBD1	TGTGCTAGTGGTTTGCTGATGGGGGACAGGGCTTTTTACTATGGCTACACCTTC	CASGLLMGDRAFYYGYTF
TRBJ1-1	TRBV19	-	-	TGTGCCAGTGAACTCAGGGGGAACACTGAAGCTTTCTTT	CASELRGNTEAFF
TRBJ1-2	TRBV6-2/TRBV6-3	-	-	TGTGCCAGCAGTACTTACTCCCAACAGGGTAACTATGGCTACACCTTC	CASSTYSQQGNYGYTF
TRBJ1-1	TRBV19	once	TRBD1	TGTGCCAGTAATCTCAGGGGGCTGAACACTGAAGCTTTCTTT	CASNLRGLNTEAFF
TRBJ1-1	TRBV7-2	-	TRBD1	TGTGCCAGCAGCTTAAGCCAGGGGGCGAGAACTGAAGCTTTCTTT	CASSLSQGARTEAFF
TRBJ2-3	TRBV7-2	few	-	TGTGCCAGCAGCTTAGACCGCGGTGGCACAGATACGCAGTATTTT	CASSLDRGGTDTQYF
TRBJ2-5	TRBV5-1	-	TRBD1	TGCGCCAGCAGCTTGGCCGGGACAGGGAGGGAGACCCAGTACTTC	CASSLAGTGRETQYF
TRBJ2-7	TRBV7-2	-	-	TGTGCCAGCAGCTTAGACAGTAGCTCCTACGAGCAGTACTTC	CASSLDSSSYEQYF
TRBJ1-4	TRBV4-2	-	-	TGTGCCAGCAGCCAAGCCCAGGGATCCCCTCCAACTAATGAAAAACTGTTTTTT	CASSQAQGSPPTNEKLFF
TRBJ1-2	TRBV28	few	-	TGTGCCAGCAGTTTATCCCTTCTAGGAGCGGGCTACACCTTC	CASSLSLLGAGYTF
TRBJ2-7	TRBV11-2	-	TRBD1	TGTGCCAGCAGCTTCGAGGGACAGGGCTCCGAGCAGTACTTC	CASSFEGQGSEQYF
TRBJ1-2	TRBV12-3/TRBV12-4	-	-	TGTGCCAGCAGTTTCGACTTGGACGGACTAACCTTC	CASSFDLDGLTF
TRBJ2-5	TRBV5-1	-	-	TGCGCCAGCAGCCCCCTTGTGGGGAGTGGAGAGACCCAGTACTTC	CASSPLVGSGETQYF
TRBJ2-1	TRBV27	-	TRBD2	TGTGCCAGCAGTCCCCGTGGGGGGGTGGGGAATGAGCAGTTCTTC	CASSPRGGVGNEQFF
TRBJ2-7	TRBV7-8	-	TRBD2	TGTGCCAGCACCCCACCCCGACTAGCGGGTCGGGAGGAGCAGTACTTC	CASTPPRLAGREEQYF
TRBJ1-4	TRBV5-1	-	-	TGCGCCAGCAGCTTGGGGGCAACTGCAACTAATGAAAAACTGTTTTTT	CASSLGATATNEKLFF
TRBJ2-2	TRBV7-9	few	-	TGTGCCAGCAGCTTAGGACAGAACACCGGGGAGCTGTTTTTT	CASSLGQNTGELFF
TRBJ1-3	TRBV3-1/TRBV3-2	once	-	TGTGCCAGCAGCCAAGATCCGGTCTCTGGAAACACCATATATTTT	CASSQDPVSGNTIYF
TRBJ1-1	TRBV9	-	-	TGTGCCAGCAGCGTAGGGCGTGGAGGGAACACTGAAGCTTTCTTT	CASSVGRGGNTEAFF
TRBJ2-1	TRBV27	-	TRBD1	TGTGCCAGCAGTTTAAAGAGACAGGGGTTAAGGAATGAGCAGTTCTTC	CASSLKRQGLRNEQFF
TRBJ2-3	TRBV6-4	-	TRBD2	TGTGCCAGCAGTGACGAGCTAGCGGGAGGGGTTACGCAGTATTTT	CASSDELAGGVTQYF
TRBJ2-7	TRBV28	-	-	TGTGCCAGCAGTTTAGTCTCCCTAGTAGAGCAGTACTTC	CASSLVSLVEQYF
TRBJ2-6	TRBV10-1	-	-	TGCGCCAGCAAGCCCAGGGGCCCACTATCCTCTGGGGCCAACGTCCTGACTTTC	CASKPRGPLSSGANVLTF
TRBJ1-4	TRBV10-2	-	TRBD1	TGCGCCAGCAGTGCGGCAGGGGGCGCACAAGAAAAACTGTTTTTT	CASSAAGGAQEKLFF
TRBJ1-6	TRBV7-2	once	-	TGTGCCAGCAGCTTATGGGCAGCCAATTCACCCCTCCACTTT	CASSLWAANSPLHF
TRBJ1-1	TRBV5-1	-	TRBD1	TGCGCCAGCAGCTTGGTGGGTGACAGGGGGTATACTGAAGCTTTCTTT	CASSLVGDRGYTEAFF
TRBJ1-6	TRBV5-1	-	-	TGCGCCAGCAGCTGGAATACAGAAGATAATTCACCCCTCCACTTT	CASSWNTEDNSPLHF
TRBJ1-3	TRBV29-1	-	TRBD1	TGCAGCGTTGATCCGACAGGGCAAGGAAACACCATATATTTT	CSVDPTGQGNTIYF
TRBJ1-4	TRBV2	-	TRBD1	TGTGCCAGCGGGACAGCAACTAATGAAAAACTGTTTTTT	CASGTATNEKLFF
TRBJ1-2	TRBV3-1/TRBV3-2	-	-	TGTGCCAGCAGCCAAGTCAGGGCCGGCGGCTACACCTTC	CASSQVRAGGYTF
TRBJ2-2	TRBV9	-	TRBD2	TGTGCCAGCAGCGTAAGCGGGACTAGAGAAGTCGGGGAGCTGTTTTTT	CASSVSGTREVGELFF
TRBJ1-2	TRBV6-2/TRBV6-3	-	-	TGTGCCAGCAGTCCCGAGGAGCTCAATGGCTACACCTTC	CASSPEELNGYTF
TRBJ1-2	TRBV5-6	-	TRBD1	TGTGCCAGCAGCTCCACAGGGGCTGTGTATTTCTATGGCTACACCTTC	CASSSTGAVYFYGYTF
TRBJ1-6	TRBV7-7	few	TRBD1	TGTGCTAGCAGCCCAGGGCGGGACAGTCTGACCCGCACCTCACCCCTCCACTTT	CASSPGRDSLTRTSPLHF
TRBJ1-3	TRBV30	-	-	TGTGCCTGGAGTTTAGTTTCTGGAAACACCATATATTTT	CAWSLVSGNTIYF
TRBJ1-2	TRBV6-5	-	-	TGTGCCAGCAGTACGACACTTTACTATGGCTACACCTTC	CASSTTLYYGYTF
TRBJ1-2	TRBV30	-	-	TGTGCCTGGATTGGACAGAATCCCAACTATGGCTACACCTTC	CAWIGQNPNYGYTF
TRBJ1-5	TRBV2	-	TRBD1	TGTGCCAGTTACCGGGACAGGGGTTCCGGTCAGCCCCAGCATTTT	CASYRDRGSGQPQHF
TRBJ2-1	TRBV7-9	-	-	TGTGCCAGCAGCTTACTGACAGCGCCGAGCGCGTTCTTC	CASSLLTAPSAFF